The entry that follows covers one TCR beta chain sequence. Its specific antigen is unknown. Per-base qualities were not stored, and no clone one base away is much larger. The data derive from a study of radiotherapy plus CTLA-4 blockade in lung cancer (dated 2018 in TCRdb). Regarding the study in general: Among the enrolled patients, roughly 17% had an objective response, and less than 40% reached disease control.

The CDR3 has 14 amino acids, counting the end cysteine and phenylalanine. Of the read, only the CDR3 DNA is kept; its 42 bases are in frame from base 1. V lost 6 bases and J lost 0 bases, and the count of bases not matched to a germline gene is 4. The CDR1 and CDR2 encoded by the germline V gene (reference sequence) are MNHEY and SMNVEV. The full study reports these points: After treatment with radiotherapy and ipilimumab, TCR clones that originated in tumors expanded in peripheral blood. Increased serum interferon-beta after radiation, together with early dynamic changes in blood T cell clones, were reported to be the strongest predictors of response.

The study tested focal radiation therapy combined with CTLA-4 blockade (ipilimumab) in patients with chemo-refractory metastatic non-small-cell lung cancer. The library was obtained by the immunoSEQ multiplex PCR assay. TCRdb obtained this table from immuneACCESS and retained in-frame rearrangements with V and J assigned. These tables miss some clones; where compared with another copy, unresolved V genes account for less than half of the shortfall, and the remainder is unexplained. The sample contains about 15,000 clones, about 70% of them found a single time. 40% to 65% of the sample lies in the top ten.

Sequencing was performed on peripheral blood, taken from a patient treated with radiotherapy plus ipilimumab. This clonotype was obtained from a human donor with non-small cell lung cancer whose response to radiotherapy plus ipilimumab could not be evaluated. The chain links TRBV27 with TRBJ2-5, with 7 bases matching TRBD1. Read as DNA, the sequence is TGTGCCAGCAGACCCGGGACAGACCAAGAGACCCAGTACTTC. Its translation reads: CASRPGTDQETQYF.